This passage covers 6 T cell receptor beta chains from one sample sequenced in a study of graft-versus-host responses after intestinal transplantation. Generated by immunoSEQ multiplex PCR, the TCRdb table keeps only in-frame clones and is missing some. Here the sample spans approximately 5,500 clones, about 29% being singletons. Sequenced here: alloreactive CD4+ T cells from a mixed lymphocyte reaction culture, sampled before transplantation. Subset given: CFSE-low proliferating T cells sorted from roughly six-day pre-transplant mixed lymphocyte reaction (GvH or HvG direction). These TCRs come from a human patient who was an organ donor for intestinal transplantation.

CDR3 loop: CASSLSFQAGELFF. CDR3 sequence (DNA): TGTGCCAGCAGTTTATCGTTTCAGGCCGGGGAGCTGTTTTTT. The rearrangement joins TRBV27 to TRBJ2-2; D gene ambiguous. The CDR3 runs 14 residues. Deletions cut 0 bases from V and 6 bases from J, with 8 bases between. CDR1 and CDR2 (germline): MNHEY, SMNVEV (reference sequence).

This clone was counted between two and nine times. V usage is TRBV6-5 and J usage is TRBJ2-7; 10 bases align to TRBD1. There are 14 residues in the CDR3. Germline assignment: CDR1 MNHEY and CDR2 SVGAGI. Trimming removed 5 bases from V and 2 bases from J; junction bases left unmatched: 3. This CDR3 reads CASSDGTGAYEQYF. For the CDR3, the DNA is TGTGCCAGCAGTGACGGGACAGGGGCCTACGAGCAGTACTTC.

This clone was observed a few times. V gene TRBV13 combines with J gene TRBJ2-3, with TRBD1 as a possible D gene (6 bases). The germline V gene has CDR1 PRHDT and CDR2 FYEKMQ (reference sequence). The CDR3 length is 14 residues. Trimming removed 3 bases at V and 2 bases at J, with 9 bases between. CDR3 sequence: CASSFRDNTDTQYF. The CDR3 DNA reads TGTGCCAGCAGCTTCCGGGACAACACAGATACGCAGTATTTT.

This clone was found once. An end of the junction differs from the germline gene, which may be a read error. The same CDR3 arises from other DNA sequences in this sample as well. The genes are TRBV30 and TRBJ2-2, with 9 bases aligning to TRBD1. The CDR3 runs to 16 residues. Looked up from germline, CDR1 is GTSNPN and CDR2 is SVGIG (reference sequence). The CDR3 nucleotides are TGTGCCTGGAGTCGACAACAGGGGGCGGGCACCGGAGAGCTGTTTTTT. Residues: CAWSRQQGAGTGELFF.

This chain links TRBV19 with TRBJ2-7, with TRBD2 as a possible D gene (7 bases). Germline values: CDR1 LNHDA, CDR2 SQIVND (reference sequence). The CDR3 consists of 12 residues. V lost 10 bases, J lost 6 bases, and 16 bases lay in between. CDR3 protein: CATREGGSEQYF. The CDR3 nucleotides read TGTGCCACGCGAGAGGGGGGGAGCGAGCAGTACTTC.

The chain uses TRBV4-1 and TRBJ2-7; D might be TRBD1 (6 bases). Germline V CDR1 and CDR2: MGHRA, YSYEKL. Trimming took off 3 bases at V and 5 bases at J, with 32 bases between the two ends. The CDR3 is made up of 20 amino acids. The DNA for the CDR3 is TGCGCCAGCAGCCAGGGAAAACTTCAGAACAGGGCGGGTTATTTCGACGAGCAGTACTTC. Translated, it gives CASSQGKLQNRAGYFDEQYF.